These 13 T cell receptor beta chains originate from one sample sequenced in a study of response to subunit inactivated influenza vaccine. TCRdb passed the RT-PCR reads through MiXCR, listing each CDR3 protein once. In the table there are around 600,000 distinct CDR3 sequences, 10% to 12% of which are singletons. The sample was also reused in another study, on T cells expressing NK-cell markers. From that study: In generating TCR beta cDNA, 5'RACE template switching with UMIs was used.

Sequencing used PBMCs from blood, obtained on the day of vaccination. Receptors were obtained from a man over 45 who received an inactivated influenza vaccine.

The sample holds a few counts of this clonotype. This chain links TRBV20-1 with TRBJ2-4; no definite D call. Germline assignment: CDR1 DFQATT and CDR2 SNEGSKA (reference sequence). The CDR3 length is 16 residues. The CDR3 loop reads CSVEDRSPIAKNIQYF. The CDR3, as DNA: TGCAGCGTTGAAGACCGTTCTCCTATAGCCAAAAACATTCAGTACTTC.

This sequence joins TRBV6-1 and TRBJ2-7; 8 bases match TRBD1. V gave up 6 bases and J gave up 0 bases; unmatched junction bases: 7. CDR1 is MNHNS, CDR2 SASEGT, per germline. CDR3 length equals 15 residues. CDR3 loop: CASRPGQGNSYEQYF. The CDR3 DNA follows: TGTGCCAGCAGACCTGGACAGGGTAACTCCTACGAGCAGTACTTC.

The DNA for the CDR3 is TGTGCCACCAGCAGCATTTTACAGGGAGGAAAACTGTTTTTT. This sequence encodes CATSSILQGGKLFF. V gene TRBV15 combines with J gene TRBJ1-4; D is perhaps TRBD1 (6 bases). CDR3 length equals 14 residues. From germline, CDR1 is LNHNV and CDR2 YYDKDF (reference sequence). Trimming removed 3 bases at V and 10 bases at J, with 15 bases between. Based on the CDR3 plus reference TRBV15 and TRBJ1-4, the full variable domain is DAMVIQNPRYQVTQFGKPVTLSCSQTLNHNVMYWYQQKSSQAPKLLFHYYDKDFNNEADTPDNFQSRRPNTSFCFLDIRSPGLGDTAMYLCATSSILQGGKLFFGSGTQLSVL.

The chain couples TRBV4-2 to TRBJ2-3; D ambiguous. The CDR3 contains 16 residues. Germline CDR1 reads LGHNA; CDR2 reads YNFKEQ. V lost 1 base, J lost 3 bases, and 14 bases lay in between. The chain's CDR3 is CASSQAGRVVTDTQYF. DNA for the CDR3: TGTGCCAGCAGCCAAGCCGGGCGAGTGGTGACAGATACGCAGTATTTT.

This sequence joins TRBV6-5 and TRBJ2-5; 7 nucleotides agree with TRBD2. With V trimmed by 2 bases and J by 3 bases, 6 bases remained unmatched. Germline values: CDR1 MNHEY, CDR2 SVGAGI. CDR3 length equals 15 residues. The DNA of the CDR3 is TGTGCCAGCAGTTACGATAGCGGGCCGGAAGAGACCCAGTACTTC. Translated, it gives CASSYDSGPEETQYF.

Concerning this clonotype: One end of the junction fails to match germline, which may point to a read error. DNA of the CDR3: TGTGCCAGCAGTTCCCTCCCGGGGGCTCTTTCTAATGAGCAGTCCTTC. Its protein product is CASSSLPGALSNEQSF. This chain connects TRBV27 to TRBJ2-1; perhaps D is TRBD1 or TRBD2 (6 bases each). The CDR3 has 16 amino acids. Germline loops: CDR1 MNHEY, CDR2 SMNVEV (reference sequence).

The chain links TRBV7-9 to TRBJ1-5, with unresolved D. Trimming shortened V by 3 bases and J by 7 bases, and 13 bases separated the two germline ends. Per germline, CDR1 SEHNR and CDR2 FQNEAQ (reference sequence). The CDR3 length is 14 residues. This chain's CDR3 is CASSFHSAGQPQHF. CDR3 DNA: TGTGCCAGCAGCTTCCATTCAGCCGGCCAGCCCCAGCATTTT.

This clonotype was seen repeatedly, ten times or more. The chain has TRBV15 and TRBJ2-7; 11 bases line up with TRBD2. V was clipped by 5 bases and J by 6 bases; unmatched bases: 6. Per the germline V gene, CDR1 is LNHNV and CDR2 is YYDKDF (reference sequence). The CDR3 is 14 residues long. For the CDR3, the DNA is TGTGCCACCAGCGGAACTAGCGGGAGAGGCGAGCAGTACTTC. Protein product: CATSGTSGRGEQYF.

This clonotype was detected ten times or more. This chain uses TRBV5-1 with TRBJ2-7; D gene uncertain. The V gene's germline CDR1 is SGHRS and CDR2 YFSETQ. The CDR3 covers 13 residues. Trimming removed 0 bases at V and 2 bases at J, with 6 bases between. The CDR3 spells CASSLESAYEQYF. CDR3 in DNA: TGCGCCAGCAGCTTGGAATCAGCCTACGAGCAGTACTTC.

The J gene is TRBJ2-1, the V gene TRBV20-1, with TRBD2 matching 8 bases. This CDR3 contains 15 residues. Germline assignment: CDR1 DFQATT and CDR2 SNEGSKA (reference sequence). V shed 6 bases and J 8 bases; nucleotides not matched to a gene: 15. The CDR3: CSAGAGGATSYEQFF. As DNA, the CDR3 is TGCAGTGCGGGTGCGGGAGGAGCGACGTCGTATGAGCAGTTCTTC.

Of note for this clonotype: The junction differs from germline at one of its ends, possibly a read error. V usage is TRBV28 and J usage is TRBJ2-1, with D maybe TRBD2 (6 bases). Germline V gene lookup returns CDR1 MDHEN and CDR2 SYDVKM. The CDR3 sequence is 16 residues long. The CDR3 region has the DNA TGTACCAGCAGTTTATTGGGGACTTCCCTGATAAATGAGCAGTTCTTC. Translated, it gives CTSSLLGTSLINEQFF.

The chain has TRBV9 and TRBJ1-4, with 9 bases lining up with TRBD1. The germline CDR1 and CDR2 sequences are SGDLS and YYNGEE. V trimming: 3 bases; J trimming: 2 bases; junction bases outside the gene matches: 5. There are 16 residues in the CDR3. CDR3 protein: CASSGGQGWTNEKLFF. The DNA for the CDR3 is TGTGCCAGCAGCGGAGGACAGGGGTGGACTAATGAAAAACTGTTTTTT.

This clonotype appeared a few times. The chain combines TRBV29-1 with TRBJ1-5; 7 bases line up with TRBD1. The J segment lost 2 bases and the V segment lost 6 bases, leaving 4 bases of the junction unmatched. Per germline, CDR1 SQVTM and CDR2 ANQGSEA. The CDR3 sequence is 13 residues long. The CDR3 sequence is CSVGGAGNQPQHF. The DNA for the CDR3 is TGCAGCGTAGGGGGCGCGGGCAATCAGCCCCAGCATTTT. Together with reference TRBV29-1 and TRBJ1-5, the CDR3 gives the full variable domain: SAVISQKPSRDICQRGTSLTIQCQVDSQVTMMFWYRQQPGQSLTLIATANQGSEATYESGFVIDKFPISRPNLTFSTLTVSNMSPEDSSIYLCSVGGAGNQPQHFGDGTRLSIL.